The 14 T cell receptor beta chains given below trace back to one sample, sequenced in a study of blood T cells in healthy people across ages. For the second PCR, which ran for about 6 to 11 cycles, a sample-barcoded 5' primer and a J-beta primer mix were used. TCRdb ran MiXCR on the 5' RACE reads and lists one entry per CDR3 protein. The sample gives approximately 800,000 distinct CDR3 sequences, under 40% of which show up once; roughly 13% is in the top ten. Material for sequencing was blood. All receptors come from a man between 18 and 29 years old in good health.

The chain uses TRBV29-1 and TRBJ1-2; 9 bases are a match to TRBD1. The J segment lost 5 bases and the V segment lost 6 bases, leaving 19 bases of the junction unmatched. The CDR3 totals 17 residues. Germline lookup yields CDR1 SQVTM and CDR2 ANQGSEA. The CDR3 nucleotides are TGCAGCGTCGCCGACCCCACAACAGGGGGCGGAGGGTATGGCTACACCTTC. Protein: CSVADPTTGGGGYGYTF.

V usage is TRBV12-3 or TRBV12-4 and J usage is TRBJ2-3; possible D gene TRBD1, 6 bases. The V gene lost 6 bases and the J gene lost 9 bases, with 16 bases spanning the gap. The CDR3 totals 13 residues. CDR3 sequence (DNA): TGTGCCAGCAGACCACCGGGACACCAAACGCAGTATTTT. This translates into CASRPPGHQTQYF.

The chain links TRBV5-1 to TRBJ2-1, with D perhaps matching TRBD1 or TRBD2 (6 bases each). The J call may not be correct, given that the DNA end is closer to TRBJ2-7. The length of the CDR3 is 13 residues. Germline CDR1 is SGHRS and CDR2 is YFSETQ. The CDR3 DNA is TGCGCCAGCAGCAGGGGGGAATACAATGAGCAGTACTTC. Its protein product is CASSRGEYNEQYF.

This clonotype was counted many times. The chain combines TRBV4-2 with TRBJ2-3; D remains unclear. The ends were cut back, 1 base at V and 1 base at J, with 15 bases in the middle. The CDR3 loop spans 17 amino acids. Germline CDR1 and CDR2: LGHNA and YNFKEQ. The CDR3 coding sequence is TGTGCCAGCAGCCAAGTTGCTGGGGTAGGAGGCACAGATACGCAGTATTTT. This translates into CASSQVAGVGGTDTQYF.

On this clonotype itself: A junction end diverges from the germline sequence, so it may reflect a read error. This chain uses TRBV27 with TRBJ2-7; D remains unclear. The CDR3 runs 13 residues. From germline, CDR1 is MNHEY and CDR2 SMNVEV (reference sequence). For the CDR3, the DNA is TGTGCCAGCAGTGTATCGATGGGGAAAGAGCAGTACTTC. Residues: CASSVSMGKEQYF.

In this sample, this clonotype turned up a few times. This chain joins TRBV6-2 or TRBV6-3 and TRBJ1-1, with D perhaps TRBD1 (5 bases). The V gene's germline CDR1 is MNHEY and CDR2 SVGEGT. Deletions cut 7 bases from V and 1 base from J, with 16 bases between. The CDR3 is 15 residues long. DNA of the CDR3: TGTGCCAGCATTCGAAGGGGAGAGGGGAACACTGAAGCTTTCTTT. Its translation is CASIRRGEGNTEAFF.

CDR3 coding DNA: TGCGCCAGCAGCCAAACTCAGCTGAACACTGAAGCTTTCTTT. Translated, it gives CASSQTQLNTEAFF. The gene calls are TRBV4-1 and TRBJ1-1; the D is unclear. V was pared by 2 bases and J by 0 bases, with 7 bases between. The CDR3 totals 14 residues. Germline CDR1 reads MGHRA; CDR2 reads YSYEKL.

This clonotype showed up just a few times. The J gene is TRBJ2-1, the V gene TRBV11-3; 8 nucleotides align to TRBD1. V lost 5 bases to trimming and J lost 10 bases; unmatched junction nucleotides: 7. The CDR3 consists of 13 residues. The germline V gene encodes CDR1 SGHNT and CDR2 YENEEA. CDR3 loop: CASSGTGDREQFF. The CDR3 nucleotides read TGTGCCAGCAGCGGGACAGGCGATCGGGAGCAGTTCTTC.

This chain uses TRBV7-9 with TRBJ1-1, with D tentatively TRBD1 (5 bases). This CDR3 comprises 18 residues. V was shortened by 1 base and J by 2 bases, with 20 bases between the two germline ends. Germline V gives CDR1 SEHNR, CDR2 FQNEAQ (reference sequence). As DNA, the CDR3 is TGTGCCAGCAGCTTAGTGACCTACTCTAGACAGAACAACACTGAAGCTTTCTTT. As protein: CASSLVTYSRQNNTEAFF.

In its sample, this clonotype was seen many times. V and J are TRBV12-3 or TRBV12-4 and TRBJ2-1, with D perhaps matching TRBD2 (6 bases). This CDR3 is 14 amino acids long. Trimming pared 3 bases from V and 4 bases from J, leaving 10 bases between. The DNA of the CDR3 is TGTGCCAGCAGTTTTGGGGGGAGGTACAATGAGCAGTTCTTC. It is translated as CASSFGGRYNEQFF.

This clonotype has only a few counts. The rearrangement links TRBV5-1 to TRBJ2-5; 7 nucleotides align to TRBD1. The CDR3 covers 15 residues. V shed 0 bases and J 5 bases; nucleotides not matched to a gene: 7. Germline V gene lookup returns CDR1 SGHRS and CDR2 YFSETQ. The CDR3 is CASSLADREVETQYF. The CDR3 bases are TGCGCCAGCAGCTTGGCCGACAGGGAAGTGGAGACCCAGTACTTC.

This clonotype was counted a single time. The chain links TRBV7-9 to TRBJ2-3; no firm D call. Looked up from germline, CDR1 is SEHNR and CDR2 is FQNEAQ (reference sequence). Trimming took 6 bases from V and 7 from J, leaving 11 bases between them. There are 12 residues in the CDR3. The CDR3 DNA follows: TGTGCCAGCAGGGCAGAGGAATATACGCAGTATTTT. This translates into CASRAEEYTQYF.

This clonotype was observed at least ten times. This chain joins TRBV12-3 or TRBV12-4 and TRBJ2-1; 12 nucleotides agree with TRBD1. J was trimmed by 8 bases and V by 6 bases; bases with no gene match: 11. The CDR3 spans 16 residues. DNA of the CDR3: TGTGCCAGCAGGGCAACCGGGACAGGGGGCATCTATGAGCAGTTCTTC. Encoded protein: CASRATGTGGIYEQFF.

This sequence joins TRBV7-2 and TRBJ2-4; 10 nucleotides line up with TRBD2. Germline CDR1 reads SGHTA; CDR2 reads FQGNSA. The CDR3 runs 14 residues. V gave up 5 bases and J gave up 5 bases; unmatched junction bases: 3. CDR3 DNA: TGTGCCAGCAGCCCAACTAGCGGGGAAAACATTCAGTACTTC. It translates to CASSPTSGENIQYF.